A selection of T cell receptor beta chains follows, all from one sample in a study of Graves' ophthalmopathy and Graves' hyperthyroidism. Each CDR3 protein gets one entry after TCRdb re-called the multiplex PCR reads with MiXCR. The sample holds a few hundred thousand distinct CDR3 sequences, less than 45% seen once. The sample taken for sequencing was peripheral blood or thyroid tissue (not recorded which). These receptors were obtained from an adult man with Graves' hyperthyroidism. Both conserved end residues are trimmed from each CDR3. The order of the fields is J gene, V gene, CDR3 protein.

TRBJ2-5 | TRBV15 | ATSLEQETQY
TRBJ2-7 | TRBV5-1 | ASTRASRDSYEQY
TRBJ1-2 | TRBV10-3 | AISRPLRDRGNYGYT
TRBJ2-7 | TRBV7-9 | ASSLEGGTSYEQY
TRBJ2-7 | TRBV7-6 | ASSRIQGASYEQY
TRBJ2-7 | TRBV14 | ASSQEGGYSSYEQY
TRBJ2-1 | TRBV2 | ASSGSSGYNEQF
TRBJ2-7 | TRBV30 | AWSMGAGVYEQY
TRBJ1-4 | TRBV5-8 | ASSFWTSEGEEKLF
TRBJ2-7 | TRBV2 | ASGGGEGSGEQI
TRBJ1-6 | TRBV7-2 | ASSRGYDETYNSPLH
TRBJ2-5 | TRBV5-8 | ASSLEGGAYQETQY
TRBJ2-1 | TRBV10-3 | AISARDINNEQF
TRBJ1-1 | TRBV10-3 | ASTETGSTDRNTEAF
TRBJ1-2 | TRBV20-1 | SAREVYGYT
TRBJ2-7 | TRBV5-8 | ASSLSRGQGVNEQY
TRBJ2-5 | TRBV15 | ATSRVAGKQETQY
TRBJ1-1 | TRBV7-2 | ASSLAKGRNTEAF
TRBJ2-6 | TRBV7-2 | ASSLGAGLGLT
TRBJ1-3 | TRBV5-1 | ASSQVWNTIY
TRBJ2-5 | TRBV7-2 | ASRKTSGGLPAETQY
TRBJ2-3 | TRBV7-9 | ASSSLGPGDTQY
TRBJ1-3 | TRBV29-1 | SVASGVAREDTIY
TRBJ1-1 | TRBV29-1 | SLTHSQNTEAF
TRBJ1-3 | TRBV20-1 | SARDSDGDTIY
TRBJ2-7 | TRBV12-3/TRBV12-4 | ASRATGYEQY
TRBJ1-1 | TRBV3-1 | ASSQEQESTEAF
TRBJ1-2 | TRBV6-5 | ASMGQANYGYT
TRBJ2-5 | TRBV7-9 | ASSLVEGSGETQY
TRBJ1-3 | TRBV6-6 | ASSEGPFSGITIY
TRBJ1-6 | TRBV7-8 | ASSLGARTTGFTLH
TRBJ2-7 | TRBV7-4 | ASSARGLVDREDEQY
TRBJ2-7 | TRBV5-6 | ASSRASSWGNYEQY
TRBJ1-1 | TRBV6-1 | ATFKSSMNTEAF
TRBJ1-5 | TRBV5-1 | ASSFRGGNQPQH
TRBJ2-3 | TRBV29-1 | SVAGTSGFTDTQY
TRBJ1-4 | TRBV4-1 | ASSLGPGANEKLF
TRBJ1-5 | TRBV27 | ASQDRGLRNQPQH
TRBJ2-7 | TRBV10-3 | AISGTGIHKQY
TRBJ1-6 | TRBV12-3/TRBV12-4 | ASSLPGRSPLH
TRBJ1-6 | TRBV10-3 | AISETGENSPLH
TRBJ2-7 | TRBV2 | ASDPAGGQDYEQY
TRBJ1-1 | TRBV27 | ASKDRADEVSF
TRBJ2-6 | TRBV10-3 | ASSAAGQGAFGANVLT
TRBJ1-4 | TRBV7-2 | ASSYTGQTTNEKLF
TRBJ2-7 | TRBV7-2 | ASSLGAGTPYEQY
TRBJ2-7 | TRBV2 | ASSEQGVGEQY
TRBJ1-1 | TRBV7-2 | ASSLGGDGTEAF
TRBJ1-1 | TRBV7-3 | ASSSTMNTEVF
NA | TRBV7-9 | ASSEGMRDEQF
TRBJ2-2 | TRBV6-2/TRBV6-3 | ASSYTLAGAQGELF
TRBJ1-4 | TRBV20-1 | SARDLGYAKLF
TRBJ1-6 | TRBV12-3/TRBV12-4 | ASSLSVQGNNSPLH
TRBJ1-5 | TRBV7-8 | ASGRGDQPQH
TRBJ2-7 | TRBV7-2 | ASSSPSGGYEQY
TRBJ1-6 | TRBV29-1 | SVRGQGDSPLH
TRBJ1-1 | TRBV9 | ASSVDPFMNTEAF
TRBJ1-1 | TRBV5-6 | ATTPTGRRSEAF
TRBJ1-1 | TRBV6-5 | ASSYATGRGNTEAF